The clone carrying this TCR beta chain was picked up a small number of times. The antigen remains undetermined. Sequencing used immunoSEQ multiplex PCR; TCRdb keeps in-frame clones, though not all of them. The table shows some 74,000 clones, with 65% to 90% occurring only once. Looked up from germline, CDR1 is MNHEY and CDR2 is SVGAGI. The CDR3 spans 15 residues. V lost 6 bases and J lost 5; bases outside the gene matches: 9. The sample is drawn from a study of OX40 agonist ivuxolimab in advanced cancers. Study-wide background: Hepatocellular carcinoma, melanoma, renal cell or head and neck cancer affected the dose-escalation patients. At just under 85% male, the cohort had a mean age of approximately 60 years, ranging from roughly 20 to 85. Notes on the study in general: The study observed clonal expansion of CD4+ and CD8+ blood T cells by week 6 at 0.1 to 3.0 mg/kg. Partial responders receiving 0.1-3.0 mg/kg showed among the lowest clonal expansion.

The source material was CD4+ or CD8+ T cells sorted from blood, sampled in a trial of the OX40 agonist ivuxolimab. The V gene is TRBV6-5, the J gene TRBJ1-5; 8 bases line up with TRBD1. The TCR comes from an adult with an advanced solid tumor such as melanoma, head and neck, liver or kidney cancer. CDR3 loop: CASSPGQALYQPQHF. CDR3 DNA: TGTGCCAGCAGCCCGGGACAGGCCTTATATCAGCCCCAGCATTTT.